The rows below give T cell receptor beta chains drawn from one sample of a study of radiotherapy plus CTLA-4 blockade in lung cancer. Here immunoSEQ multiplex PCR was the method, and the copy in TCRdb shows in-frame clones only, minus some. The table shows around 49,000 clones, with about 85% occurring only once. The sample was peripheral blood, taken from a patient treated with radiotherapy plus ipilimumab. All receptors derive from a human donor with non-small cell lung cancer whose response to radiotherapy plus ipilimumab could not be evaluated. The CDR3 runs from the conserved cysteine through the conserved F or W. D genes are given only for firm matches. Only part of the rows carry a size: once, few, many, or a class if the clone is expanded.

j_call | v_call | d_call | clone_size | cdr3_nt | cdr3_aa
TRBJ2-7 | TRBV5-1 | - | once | TGCGCCAGCAGCTTGGCCCCGGGCTACGAGCAGTACTTC | CASSLAPGYEQYF
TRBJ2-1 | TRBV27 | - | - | TGTGCCAGCAAGACCCAGGGGTTAAGGCTGTTCTTC | CASKTQGLRLFF
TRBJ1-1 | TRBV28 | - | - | TGTGCCAGCAGTTTTCAAAGGGGGACCCGAAAAGGCACTGAAGCTTTCTTT | CASSFQRGTRKGTEAFF
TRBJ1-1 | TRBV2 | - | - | TGTGCCAGCAGTCAGCGGGGGGGTGGCACTGAAGCTTTCTTT | CASSQRGGGTEAFF
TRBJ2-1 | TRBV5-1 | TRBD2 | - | TGCGCCAGCAGTTCTGCTAGCGGGAGTCGGGGTGAGCAGTTCTTC | CASSSASGSRGEQFF
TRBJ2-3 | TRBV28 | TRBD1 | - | TGTGCCATCAACTTACCTAGACCCGGGACAGGGAGAGGAGATACGCAGTATTTT | CAINLPRPGTGRGDTQYF
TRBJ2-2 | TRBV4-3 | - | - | TGCGCCAGCAGCCAGTATTGGAGCCGGGACACCGGGGAGCTGTTTTTT | CASSQYWSRDTGELFF
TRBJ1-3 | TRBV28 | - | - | TGTGCCAGCAGTTCACCGGACAGACCTGGAAACACCATATATTTT | CASSSPDRPGNTIYF
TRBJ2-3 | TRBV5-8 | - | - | TGTGCCAGCAGCTTCGAGCCCGGGGATACGCAGTATTTT | CASSFEPGDTQYF
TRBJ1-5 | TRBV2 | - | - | TGTGCCAGCAGTCACACGAATCAGCCCCAGCATTTT | CASSHTNQPQHF
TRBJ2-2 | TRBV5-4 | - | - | TGTGCCAGCAGCTTGTCGGGTTCCGGGGGTCGGAGCACCGGGGAGCTGTTTTTT | CASSLSGSGGRSTGELFF
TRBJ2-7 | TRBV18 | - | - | TGTGCCAGCTCACCAGAGCGTTTCTACGAGCAGTACTTC | CASSPERFYEQYF
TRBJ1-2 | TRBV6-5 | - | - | TGTGCCAGCAGTTACTCAGAAGCGAATGGCTACACCTTC | CASSYSEANGYTF
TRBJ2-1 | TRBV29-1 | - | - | TGCAGCGGCAGGGTCAATGAGCAGTTCTTC | CSGRVNEQFF
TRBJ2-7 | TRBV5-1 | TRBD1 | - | TGCGCCAGCAGCGGGACAGGATCCTACGAGCAGTACTTC | CASSGTGSYEQYF
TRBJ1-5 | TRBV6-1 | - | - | TGTGCCAGCAGTCCCAGGGATTCGCAGCCCCAGCATTTT | CASSPRDSQPQHF
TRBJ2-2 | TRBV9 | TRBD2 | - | TGTGCCAGCAGCGTGGGAGGGATGAACACCGGGGAGCTGTTTTTT | CASSVGGMNTGELFF
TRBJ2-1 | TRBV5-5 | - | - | TGTGCCAGCAACCAGGTTGGGGGGAATGAGCAGTTCTTC | CASNQVGGNEQFF
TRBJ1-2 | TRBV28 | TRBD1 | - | TGTGCCAGCAGGACAGGGGGGTATGGCTACACCTTC | CASRTGGYGYTF
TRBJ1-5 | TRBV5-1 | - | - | TGCGCCAGCAGCTTGGATGGGGCGGTCTTACAGCCCCAGCATTTT | CASSLDGAVLQPQHF
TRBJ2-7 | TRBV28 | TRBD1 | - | TGTGCCAGCAGTTCGGACAGGGGCCTCCCCGAGCAGTACTTC | CASSSDRGLPEQYF
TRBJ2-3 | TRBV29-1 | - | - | TGCAGCGTTGAGACTCCCACAGATACGCAGTATTTT | CSVETPTDTQYF
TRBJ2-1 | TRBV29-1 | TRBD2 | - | TGCAGCGTTCGATCGAGGGGTAGGCGGGAGGACATCTACAATGAGCAGTTCTTC | CSVRSRGRREDIYNEQFF
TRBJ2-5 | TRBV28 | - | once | TGTGCCAGCAGTCCAGGGGCAAATTGGAGGAGGGAGACCCAGTACTTC | CASSPGANWRRETQYF
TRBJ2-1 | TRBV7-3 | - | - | TGTGCCAGCAGCTCTAACAATGAGCAGTTCTTC | CASSSNNEQFF
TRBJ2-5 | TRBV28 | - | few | TGTGCCAGTCTGGGAGGGGGGGCGGCGGAGACCCAGTACTTC | CASLGGGAAETQYF
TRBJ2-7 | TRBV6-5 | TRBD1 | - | TGTGCCAGCAGTTATGACCTACAGGGGCTGAACGAGCAGTACTTC | CASSYDLQGLNEQYF
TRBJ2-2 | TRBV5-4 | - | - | TGTGCCAGCAGCTTGACCCCGATAGACACCGGGGAGCTGTTTTTT | CASSLTPIDTGELFF
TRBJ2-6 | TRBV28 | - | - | TGTGCCAGCAGTCCCCGGGACACCCTAAGGGCAGGGGCCAACGTCCTGACTTTC | CASSPRDTLRAGANVLTF
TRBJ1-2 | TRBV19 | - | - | TGTGCCAGCCAACCCCAGGTGAACCTCTACTATGGCTACACCTTC | CASQPQVNLYYGYTF
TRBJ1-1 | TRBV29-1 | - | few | TGCAGCTCCGACGGAGGAGGGGAGAACACTGAAGCTTTCTTT | CSSDGGGENTEAFF
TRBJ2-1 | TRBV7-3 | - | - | TGTGCCAGCAGCCCGTCGGCGGCCGGGAAGAGGGATGAGCAGTTCTTC | CASSPSAAGKRDEQFF
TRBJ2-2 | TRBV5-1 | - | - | TGCGCCAGCAGCTTGGCAGAATCGTTAACCGGGGAGCTGTTTTTT | CASSLAESLTGELFF
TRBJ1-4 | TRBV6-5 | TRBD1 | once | TGTGCCAGCAGTTTGGGGACAGGGACGCCTAATGAAAAACTGTTTTTT | CASSLGTGTPNEKLFF
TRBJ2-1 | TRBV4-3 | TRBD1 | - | TGCGCCAGCAGCCAAGTCACAGGGGTGCCCTACAATGAGCAGTTCTTC | CASSQVTGVPYNEQFF
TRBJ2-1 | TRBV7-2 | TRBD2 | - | TGTGCCAGCAGCTTAGCAGCGGGAGTGCTCTACAATGAGCAGTTCTTC | CASSLAAGVLYNEQFF
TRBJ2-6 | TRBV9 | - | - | TGTGCCAGCAGCCAATGGGGGGGGCGCAGTGGGGCCAACGTCCTGACTTTC | CASSQWGGRSGANVLTF
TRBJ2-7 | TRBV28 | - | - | TGTGCCAGCAAGGGATGGGCGGGTAGCGATAACTACGAGCAGTACTTC | CASKGWAGSDNYEQYF
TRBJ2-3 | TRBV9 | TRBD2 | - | TGTGCCAGCAGCGGAGAGTCTAGCGGATCGGCGCAGTATTTT | CASSGESSGSAQYF